This T cell receptor beta chain derives from a study of a mutant IDH1 vaccine in newly diagnosed glioma. Study overall: Every participant had undergone radiotherapy, temozolomide, or both before, and most underwent both. The week-35 safety follow-up was V12, and the week-47 study end was V13.

As to time point: week 47, end of study. Each dose delivered 300 ug of mutant IDH1 20-mer peptide subcutaneously with imiquimod. This clone was counted only a few times. What it binds is unknown. Other nucleotide sequences in the sample specify the same CDR3. Germline V gives CDR1 SGHVS, CDR2 FNYEAQ. V dropped 5 bases and J dropped 0 bases, with 2 bases sitting between them. The length of the CDR3 is 13 residues. Only in-frame clones appear in the TCRdb table, and some are missing; sequencing was by immunoSEQ multiplex PCR. The data hold about 46,000 clones, with roughly 80% observed a single time. The sequence derives from a woman in her thirties with glioma. Some clones in this sample may be carry-over from other donors' samples. Sequenced material: PBMCs, taken from a glioma patient whose treatment included an IDH1 peptide vaccine. This chain uses TRBV7-6 with TRBJ2-6; D not resolved. CDR3 sequence reads: CASSSSGANVLTF. The CDR3 DNA follows: TGTGCCAGCAGCAGCTCTGGGGCCAACGTCCTGACTTTC.